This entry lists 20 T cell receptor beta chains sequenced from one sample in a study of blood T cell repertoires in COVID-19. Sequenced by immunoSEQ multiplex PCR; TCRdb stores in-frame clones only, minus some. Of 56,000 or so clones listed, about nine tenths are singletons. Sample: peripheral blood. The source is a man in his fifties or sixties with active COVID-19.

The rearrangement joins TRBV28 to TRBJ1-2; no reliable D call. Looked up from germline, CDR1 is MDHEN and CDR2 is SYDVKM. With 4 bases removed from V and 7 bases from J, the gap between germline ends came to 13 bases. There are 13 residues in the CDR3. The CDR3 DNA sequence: TGTGCCAGCAGTTCGGGAAGAGGGTTTGGCTACACCTTC. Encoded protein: CASSSGRGFGYTF.

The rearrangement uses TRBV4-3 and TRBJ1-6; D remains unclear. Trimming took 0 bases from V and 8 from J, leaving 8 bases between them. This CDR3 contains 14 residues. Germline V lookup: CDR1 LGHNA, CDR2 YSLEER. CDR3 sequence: CASSQDPRDSPLHF. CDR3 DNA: TGCGCCAGCAGCCAAGATCCGCGGGATTCACCCCTCCACTTT.

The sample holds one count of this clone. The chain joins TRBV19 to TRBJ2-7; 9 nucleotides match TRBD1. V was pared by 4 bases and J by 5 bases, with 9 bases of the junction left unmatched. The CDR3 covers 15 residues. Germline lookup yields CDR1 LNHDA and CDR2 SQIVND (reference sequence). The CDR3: CASSNWSQGAHEQYF. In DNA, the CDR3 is TGTGCCAGTAGTAATTGGTCACAGGGGGCCCACGAGCAGTACTTC.

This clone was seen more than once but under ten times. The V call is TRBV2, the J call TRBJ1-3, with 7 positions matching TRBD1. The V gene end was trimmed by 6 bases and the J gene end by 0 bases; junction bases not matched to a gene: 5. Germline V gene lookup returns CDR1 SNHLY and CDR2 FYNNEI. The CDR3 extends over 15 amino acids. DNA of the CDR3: TGTGCCAGCAGACCGGGACAGAACTCTGGAAACACCATATATTTT. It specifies CASRPGQNSGNTIYF.

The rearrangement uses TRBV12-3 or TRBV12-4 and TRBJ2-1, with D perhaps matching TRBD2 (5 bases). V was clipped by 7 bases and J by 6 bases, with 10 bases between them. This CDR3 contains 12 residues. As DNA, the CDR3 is TGTGCCAGCACCCGAGGAGGCAATGAGCAGTTCTTC. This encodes CASTRGGNEQFF.

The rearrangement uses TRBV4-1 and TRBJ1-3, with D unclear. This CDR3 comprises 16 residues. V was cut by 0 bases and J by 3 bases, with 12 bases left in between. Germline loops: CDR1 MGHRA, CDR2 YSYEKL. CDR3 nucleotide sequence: TGCGCCAGCAGCCAAGATCGGGGAGGGATTGGAAACACCATATATTTT. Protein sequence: CASSQDRGGIGNTIYF.

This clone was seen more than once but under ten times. The CDR3 bases are TGTGCCAGCAGCCCTGGGACAGGGTCCCCTGGAAACACCATATATTTT. It encodes CASSPGTGSPGNTIYF. This chain connects TRBV7-8 to TRBJ1-3, with 9 bases that match TRBD1. The CDR3 length is 16 residues. The germline V gene has CDR1 SGHVS and CDR2 FQNEAQ. V shed 5 bases and J 2 bases; nucleotides not matched to a gene: 7. Complete variable domain (other parts from reference TRBV7-8 and TRBJ1-3): GAGVSQSPRYKVAKRGQDVALRCDPISGHVSLFWYQQALGQGPEFLTYFQNEAQLDKSGLPSDRFFAERPEGSVSTLKIQRTQQEDSAVYLCASSPGTGSPGNTIYFGEGSWLTVV.

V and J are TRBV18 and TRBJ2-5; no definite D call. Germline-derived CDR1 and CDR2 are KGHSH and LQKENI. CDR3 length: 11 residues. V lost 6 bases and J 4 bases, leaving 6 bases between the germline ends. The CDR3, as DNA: TGTGCCAGCTCTCTCTCAGAGACCCAGTACTTC. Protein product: CASSLSETQYF. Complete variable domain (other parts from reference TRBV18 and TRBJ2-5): NAGVMQNPRHLVRRRGQEARLRCSPMKGHSHVYWYRQLPEEGLKFMVYLQKENIIDESGMPKERFSAEFPKEGPSILRIQQVVRGDSAAYFCASSLSETQYFGPGTRLLVL.

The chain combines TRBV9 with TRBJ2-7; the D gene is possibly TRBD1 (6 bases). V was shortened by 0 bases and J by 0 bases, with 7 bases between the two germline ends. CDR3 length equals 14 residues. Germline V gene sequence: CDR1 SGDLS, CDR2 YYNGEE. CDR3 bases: TGTGCCAGCAGCGTAGGGGACATCTCCTACGAGCAGTACTTC. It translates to CASSVGDISYEQYF.

CDR3 in DNA: TGTGCCATCACCTCGGGACAGGTCTATGGCTACACCTTC. This translates into CAITSGQVYGYTF. J is TRBJ1-2 and V is TRBV10-3, with TRBD1 matching over 8 bases. The V gene's germline CDR1 is ENHRY and CDR2 SYGVKD. The CDR3 extends over 13 amino acids. J lost 4 bases, V lost 7 bases, and 5 bases had no gene match.

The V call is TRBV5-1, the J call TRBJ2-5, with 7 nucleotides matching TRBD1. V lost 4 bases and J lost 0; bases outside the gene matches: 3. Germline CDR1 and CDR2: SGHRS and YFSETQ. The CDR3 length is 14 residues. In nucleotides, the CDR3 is TGCGCCAGCAGCCGGGACAGCCACCAAGAGACCCAGTACTTC. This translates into CASSRDSHQETQYF. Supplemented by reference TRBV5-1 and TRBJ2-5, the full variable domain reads KAGVTQTPRYLIKTRGQQVTLSCSPISGHRSVSWYQQTPGQGLQFLFEYFSETQRNKGNFPGRFSGRQFSNSRSEMNVSTLELGDSALYLCASSRDSHQETQYFGPGTRLLVL.

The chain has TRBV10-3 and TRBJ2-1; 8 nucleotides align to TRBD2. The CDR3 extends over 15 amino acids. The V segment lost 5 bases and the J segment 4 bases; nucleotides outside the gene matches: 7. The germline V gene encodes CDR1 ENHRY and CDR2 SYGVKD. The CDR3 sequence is CAISREGMGYNEQFF. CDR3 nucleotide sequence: TGTGCCATCAGTCGGGAGGGGATGGGTTACAATGAGCAGTTCTTC.

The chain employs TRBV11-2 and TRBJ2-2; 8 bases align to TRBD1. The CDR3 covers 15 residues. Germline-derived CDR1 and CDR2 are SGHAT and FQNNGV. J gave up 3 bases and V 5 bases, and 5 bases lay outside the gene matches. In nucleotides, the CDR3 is TGTGCCAGCAGCCCCGGGACAGGCCACACCGGGGAGCTGTTTTTT. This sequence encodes CASSPGTGHTGELFF.

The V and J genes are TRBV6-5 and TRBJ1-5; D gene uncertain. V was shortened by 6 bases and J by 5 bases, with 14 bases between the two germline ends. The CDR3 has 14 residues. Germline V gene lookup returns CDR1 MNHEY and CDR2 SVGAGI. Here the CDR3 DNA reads TGTGCCAGCAGCCAGACTAGACGCTATCAGCCCCAGCATTTT. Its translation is CASSQTRRYQPQHF.

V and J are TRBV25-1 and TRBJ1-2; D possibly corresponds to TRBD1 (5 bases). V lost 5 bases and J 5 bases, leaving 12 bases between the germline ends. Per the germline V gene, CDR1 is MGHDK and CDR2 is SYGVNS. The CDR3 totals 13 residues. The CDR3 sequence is CASSSGLQYGYTF. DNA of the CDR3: TGTGCCAGCAGTTCGGGACTGCAGTATGGCTACACCTTC.

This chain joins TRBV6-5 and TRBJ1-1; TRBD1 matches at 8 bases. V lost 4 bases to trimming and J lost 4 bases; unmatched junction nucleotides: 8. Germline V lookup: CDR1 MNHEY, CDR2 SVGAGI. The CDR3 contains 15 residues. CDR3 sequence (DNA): TGTGCCAGCAGTTCCCCGACAGGGGTAGGCACTGAAGCTTTCTTT. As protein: CASSSPTGVGTEAFF.

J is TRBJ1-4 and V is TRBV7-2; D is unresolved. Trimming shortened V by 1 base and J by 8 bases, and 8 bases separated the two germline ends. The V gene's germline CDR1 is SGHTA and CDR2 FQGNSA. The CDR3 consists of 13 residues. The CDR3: CASSLGEREKLFF. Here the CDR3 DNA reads TGTGCCAGCAGCTTAGGGGAGAGGGAAAAACTGTTTTTT.

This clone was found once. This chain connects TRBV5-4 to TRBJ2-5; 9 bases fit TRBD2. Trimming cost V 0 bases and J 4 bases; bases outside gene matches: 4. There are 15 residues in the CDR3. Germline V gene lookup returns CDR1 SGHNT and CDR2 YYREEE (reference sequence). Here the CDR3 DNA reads TGTGCCAGCAGCTTGGGGCTAGCGGGGAGAGAGACCCAGTACTTC. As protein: CASSLGLAGRETQYF.

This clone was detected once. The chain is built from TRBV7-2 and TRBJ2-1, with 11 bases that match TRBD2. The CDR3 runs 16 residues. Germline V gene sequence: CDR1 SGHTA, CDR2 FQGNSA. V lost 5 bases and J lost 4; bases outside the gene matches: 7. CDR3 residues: CASSAFSGGAYNEQFF. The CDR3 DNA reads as TGTGCCAGCAGCGCCTTTAGCGGGGGGGCTTACAATGAGCAGTTCTTC.

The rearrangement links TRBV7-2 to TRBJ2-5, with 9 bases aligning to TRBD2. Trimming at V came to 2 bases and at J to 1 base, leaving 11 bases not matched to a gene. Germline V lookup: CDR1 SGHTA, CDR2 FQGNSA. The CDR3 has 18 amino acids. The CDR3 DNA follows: TGTGCCAGCAGCTTATCCGGCGGGGGGGCCAGGGTCCAAGAGACCCAGTACTTC. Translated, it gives CASSLSGGGARVQETQYF.